These 3 T cell receptor beta chains originate from one sample sequenced in a study of vaccination and CD4 T cells after COVID-19. Treatment meaning: approximately 9-day PBMC culture with coronavirus spike peptide pools or control peptides (ViraFEST assay). Researchers used the Oncomine TCR Beta short-read assay to sequence DNA from cultured CD4+ T cells. A single record per CDR3 protein comes from TCRdb applying MiXCR to the PCR reads. The sample lists approximately 15,000 distinct CDR3 sequences; roughly half were seen once. For these TCRs, the target antigens are not known. The sample taken for sequencing was CD4+ T cells from blood, cultured in vitro. The source of these receptors is a human donor who had recovered from COVID-19.

The V call is TRBV5-1, the J call TRBJ2-1, with 8 bases identical to TRBD1. The germline V gene encodes CDR1 SGHRS and CDR2 YFSETQ. V trimming: 2 bases; J trimming: 6 bases; junction bases outside the gene matches: 7. The CDR3 loop spans 15 amino acids. The CDR3 nucleotides read TGCGCCAGCAGCTTTTGGCAGGGGGCATTCAATGAGCAGTTCTTC. This translates into CASSFWQGAFNEQFF.

The CDR3 bases are TGTGCCAGCAGCCCGGACGGAGAAAATCAGCCCCAGCATTTT. Translating gives CASSPDGENQPQHF. The V gene is TRBV7-9, the J gene TRBJ1-5, with no clear D. V gave up 5 bases and J gave up 4 bases, with 12 bases separating them. CDR3 length: 14 residues. In germline, CDR1 is SEHNR, CDR2 FQNEAQ (reference sequence).

In this sample, this clonotype is large. The chain employs TRBV20-1 and TRBJ2-2; D unresolved. CDR1 and CDR2 (germline): DFQATT, SNEGSKA (reference sequence). The CDR3 spans 14 residues. Trimming removed 5 bases at V and 4 bases at J, with 14 bases between. DNA for the CDR3: TGCAGTGCTGTTAATCAGGACGGCACCGGGGAGCTGTTTTTT. Its translation: CSAVNQDGTGELFF.